Listed below are T cell receptor beta chains from one sample, sequenced in a study of blood T cell repertoires in COVID-19. The table came from immunoSEQ multiplex PCR; TCRdb's copy has only in-frame clones and leaves some out. The table includes 210,000 or so clones, around 81% detected once. Material: PBMCs or T cells enriched from blood (not recorded which). The receptors shown here come from a man in his thirties or forties with acute COVID-19. Both conserved end residues are part of each CDR3. The order of the fields is D gene, J gene, clone size, V gene, CDR3 DNA, CDR3 protein. The D gene is left open where the match is weak. The listing skips clone size in some rows; elsewhere it reads once, few, many or a size class.

D: TRBD1; J: TRBJ2-7; size: NA; V: TRBV27; DNA: TGTGCCAGCAGTTTGGCCGGGACAGGGGTTGAGCAGTACTTC; CDR3: CASSLAGTGVEQYF
D: TRBD1; J: TRBJ1-6; size: many; V: TRBV6-5; DNA: TGTGCCAGCAGTTACGGAGTAGGACAGGGCAATTCACCCCTCCACTTT; CDR3: CASSYGVGQGNSPLHF
D: NA; J: TRBJ2-7; size: NA; V: TRBV18; DNA: TGTGCCAGCTCACCAGGGCCCGGGATTTTCTACGAGCAGTACTTC; CDR3: CASSPGPGIFYEQYF
D: TRBD2; J: TRBJ2-7; size: NA; V: TRBV11-2; DNA: TGTGCCAGCAGCTTATGGACTAGCGGGGGCACTAATGGCGAGCAGTACTTC; CDR3: CASSLWTSGGTNGEQYF
D: TRBD2; J: TRBJ2-5; size: NA; V: TRBV4-2; DNA: TGTGCCAGCAGCCAAAGCGGAGGACTAGCGGGGAGTCAAGAGACCCAGTACTTC; CDR3: CASSQSGGLAGSQETQYF
D: NA; J: TRBJ1-5; size: few; V: TRBV14; DNA: TGTGCCAGCAGCCGGGCCCTCAATCAGCCCCAGCATTTT; CDR3: CASSRALNQPQHF
D: NA; J: TRBJ2-1; size: NA; V: TRBV5-4; DNA: TGTGCCAGCAGCCAGTCTTACAATGAGCAGTTCTTC; CDR3: CASSQSYNEQFF
D: NA; J: TRBJ1-1; size: many; V: TRBV11-2; DNA: TGTGCCAGCAGCCAAACCGAGGGTGCGAGAACTGAAGCTTTCTTT; CDR3: CASSQTEGARTEAFF
D: TRBD1; J: TRBJ1-5; size: once; V: TRBV27; DNA: TGTGCCAGCAGTTCCCAACCCGGGACAGGGGGCCGGGATCAGCCCCAGCATTTT; CDR3: CASSSQPGTGGRDQPQHF
D: NA; J: TRBJ1-1; size: NA; V: TRBV5-6; DNA: TGTGCCAGCAGCGAACAGGGTACCCCGGGTGAAGCTTTCTTT; CDR3: CASSEQGTPGEAFF
D: NA; J: TRBJ2-7; size: NA; V: TRBV2; DNA: TGTGCCAGCAGTGAAGGGGCCAGCTACGAGCAGTACTTC; CDR3: CASSEGASYEQYF
D: TRBD1; J: TRBJ1-1; size: NA; V: TRBV7-2; DNA: TGTGCCAGCAGCGCGGGACAGGGCACTGAAGCTTTCTTT; CDR3: CASSAGQGTEAFF
D: TRBD1; J: TRBJ1-4; size: NA; V: TRBV28; DNA: TGTGCCAGCACCCTAGACAGGGGTTCAGAAAAACTGTTTTTT; CDR3: CASTLDRGSEKLFF
D: NA; J: TRBJ2-7; size: once; V: TRBV24-1; DNA: TGTGCCACCAGTGCCGTGGGCAACTACGAGCAGTACTTC; CDR3: CATSAVGNYEQYF
D: NA; J: TRBJ1-1; size: NA; V: TRBV6-1; DNA: TGTGCCAGCAGTGAAGCGGTGCGGGGTGCGGGCGCTGAAGCTTTCTTT; CDR3: CASSEAVRGAGAEAFF
D: NA; J: TRBJ1-4; size: NA; V: TRBV4-1; DNA: TGCGCCAGCAGCCAAGAAATCCGGGAAAATGAAAAACTGTTTTTT; CDR3: CASSQEIRENEKLFF
D: TRBD2; J: TRBJ2-3; size: once; V: TRBV5-6; DNA: TGTGCCAGCAGCTTAATAGCGGGGGGCACAGATACGCAGTATTTT; CDR3: CASSLIAGGTDTQYF
D: NA; J: TRBJ2-3; size: NA; V: TRBV7-9; DNA: TGTGCCAGCAGCGAGGCCCTAAGACCCACAGATACGCAGTATTTT; CDR3: CASSEALRPTDTQYF
D: TRBD2; J: TRBJ2-4; size: NA; V: TRBV12-5; DNA: TGTGCTAGTGGTTTGGTAAACTCCGGACTAGCGGGTCCGTACATTCAGTACTTC; CDR3: CASGLVNSGLAGPYIQYF
D: TRBD2; J: TRBJ2-7; size: few; V: TRBV3-1/TRBV3-2; DNA: TGTGCCAGCAGCCTTCAGACCCCCGGCGGGGGAACTTCGTACTTC; CDR3: CASSLQTPGGGTSYF
D: TRBD2; J: TRBJ2-7; size: NA; V: TRBV7-3; DNA: TGTGCCAGCAGCCTCCTCGGGACTAGCAATGACGAGCAGTACTTC; CDR3: CASSLLGTSNDEQYF
D: TRBD1; J: TRBJ1-6; size: NA; V: TRBV9; DNA: TGTGCCAGCAGCGCAGGACAGGGGGCTAATTCACCCCTCCACTTT; CDR3: CASSAGQGANSPLHF
D: NA; J: TRBJ1-4; size: NA; V: TRBV28; DNA: TGTGCCAGCAGTACTACAGGAGAAAAACTGTTTTTT; CDR3: CASSTTGEKLFF
D: NA; J: TRBJ1-6; size: NA; V: TRBV2; DNA: TGTGCCAGCACGGGAGCCGCGAATTCACCCCTCCACTTT; CDR3: CASTGAANSPLHF
D: NA; J: TRBJ1-2; size: NA; V: TRBV18; DNA: TGTGCCAGCTCACCAATGAGGGTGAAAGCTAACTATGGCTACACCTTC; CDR3: CASSPMRVKANYGYTF
D: NA; J: TRBJ1-6; size: NA; V: TRBV7-9; DNA: TGTGCCAGCAGTCCCCAGGGAAGCTCCTATAATTCACCCCTCCACTTT; CDR3: CASSPQGSSYNSPLHF
D: TRBD1; J: TRBJ1-4; size: NA; V: TRBV6-1; DNA: TGTGCCAGCAGTGAAGAGTACAGGGGGGATGGAAAACTGTTTTTT; CDR3: CASSEEYRGDGKLFF
D: TRBD1; J: TRBJ2-5; size: NA; V: TRBV5-4; DNA: TGTGCCAGCAGCCCGGGCGGGGACAGGGGTAGTGAGACCCAGTACTTC; CDR3: CASSPGGDRGSETQYF
D: NA; J: TRBJ2-2; size: NA; V: TRBV10-2; DNA: TGCGCCAGCCGTCCCCTTCGCGGGGAGCTGTTTTTT; CDR3: CASRPLRGELFF
D: NA; J: TRBJ2-5; size: NA; V: TRBV7-3; DNA: TGTGCCAGCAGCTGGATCCCGGGGGTCCAAGAGACCCAGTACTTC; CDR3: CASSWIPGVQETQYF
D: TRBD1; J: TRBJ1-2; size: NA; V: TRBV6-4; DNA: TGTGCCAGCAGTCCGGACAGGGCGAACTATGGCTACACCTTC; CDR3: CASSPDRANYGYTF
D: NA; J: TRBJ2-7; size: NA; V: TRBV12-3/TRBV12-4; DNA: TGTGCCAGCAGTTTCGCGGAAACCTACGAGCAGTACTTC; CDR3: CASSFAETYEQYF
D: NA; J: TRBJ2-1; size: NA; V: TRBV28; DNA: TGTGCCAGCAGTTCCGTGGACAGAAATTACTACAATGAGCAGTTCTTC; CDR3: CASSSVDRNYYNEQFF
D: NA; J: TRBJ1-1; size: NA; V: TRBV14; DNA: TGTGCCAGCAGCCAAGTGTATGGGGCCACTGAAGCTTTCTTT; CDR3: CASSQVYGATEAFF
D: NA; J: TRBJ2-2; size: NA; V: TRBV18; DNA: TGTGCCAGCTCAGCGTCTCACACCGGGGAGCTGTTTTTT; CDR3: CASSASHTGELFF
D: NA; J: TRBJ2-1; size: once; V: TRBV7-6; DNA: TGTGCCAGCAGCTTAGCGTCGTCCAGCGAGAGATACAATGAGCAGTTCTTC; CDR3: CASSLASSSERYNEQFF
D: TRBD2; J: TRBJ2-3; size: NA; V: TRBV6-1; DNA: TGTGCCAGCAGTGCCTTTAGCGGGGGGTGGTCGACAGATACGCAGTATTTT; CDR3: CASSAFSGGWSTDTQYF
D: TRBD1; J: TRBJ1-1; size: once; V: TRBV28; DNA: TGTGCCAGCAGTTTACCCCAGGGGGGCCCTGAAGCTTTCTTT; CDR3: CASSLPQGGPEAFF
D: TRBD1; J: TRBJ2-7; size: NA; V: TRBV6-6; DNA: TGTGCCAGCAGGGGGACAGGCGCCTACGAGCAGTACTTC; CDR3: CASRGTGAYEQYF
D: TRBD1; J: TRBJ2-7; size: NA; V: TRBV6-5; DNA: TGTGCCAGCAGCCCCGGACAGGGGGGTTTCGAGCAGTACTTC; CDR3: CASSPGQGGFEQYF
D: NA; J: TRBJ1-2; size: NA; V: TRBV29-1; DNA: TGCAGCGTTGAAGATCCGTATAACTATGGCTACACCTTC; CDR3: CSVEDPYNYGYTF
D: TRBD2; J: TRBJ2-1; size: NA; V: TRBV4-1; DNA: TGCGCCAGCAGCTCTCACCGCGGGAGTAGTTGGAATGAGCAGTTCTTC; CDR3: CASSSHRGSSWNEQFF
D: NA; J: TRBJ1-5; size: NA; V: TRBV19; DNA: TGTGCCAGTATCCCCTGGCAGGGGAGCAATCAGCCCCAGCATTTT; CDR3: CASIPWQGSNQPQHF
D: TRBD1; J: TRBJ1-1; size: once; V: TRBV27; DNA: TGTGCCAGCAGTCTACAGGGGGGGAACACTGAAGCTTTCTTT; CDR3: CASSLQGGNTEAFF
D: NA; J: TRBJ1-6; size: NA; V: TRBV21-1; DNA: TGTGCCAGCAGCAAAGGCTACAGGCTTAGCTCCTATAATTCACCCCTCCACTTT; CDR3: CASSKGYRLSSYNSPLHF
D: NA; J: TRBJ1-3; size: NA; V: TRBV6-5; DNA: TGTGCCAGCAGTTATGGGTCCAGGGGTGGAAACACCATATATTTT; CDR3: CASSYGSRGGNTIYF
D: TRBD1; J: TRBJ1-1; size: NA; V: TRBV27; DNA: TGTGCCAGCAGTTACAGGGGTGACACTGAAGCTTTCTTT; CDR3: CASSYRGDTEAFF
D: NA; J: TRBJ1-5; size: NA; V: TRBV18; DNA: TGTGCCAGCTCATTAGGGGGGGCACTCAATCAGCCCCAGCATTTT; CDR3: CASSLGGALNQPQHF
D: NA; J: TRBJ1-1; size: NA; V: TRBV18; DNA: TGTGCCAGCTCACCCTTGATGAGGGACGTTAGGGGGTACACTGAAGCTTTCTTT; CDR3: CASSPLMRDVRGYTEAFF
D: TRBD2; J: TRBJ2-3; size: NA; V: TRBV10-1; DNA: TGCGCCAGCAGTGGGGGACTAGCGGTCGGCAAGATGTCTAGCACAGATACGCAGTATTTT; CDR3: CASSGGLAVGKMSSTDTQYF
D: NA; J: TRBJ2-3; size: NA; V: TRBV5-1; DNA: TGCGCCAGCAGCTTGGGTTCTCTAAGCACAGATACGCAGTATTTT; CDR3: CASSLGSLSTDTQYF
D: NA; J: TRBJ1-2; size: NA; V: TRBV7-2; DNA: TGTGCCAGCAGCCCCAGGGGCAGCTGGAATAACTATGGCTACACCTTC; CDR3: CASSPRGSWNNYGYTF